Sequencing of this T cell receptor beta chain was carried out in a study of quantifying T cell responses using KT2 cells. Study-level background: TCR alpha and beta constant-region primers primed reverse transcription of RNA.

This CDR3 has 13 residues. V lost 5 bases and J 5 bases, leaving 9 bases between the germline ends. CDR1 SGHTA and CDR2 FQGNSA come from the germline V gene. A single-stranded UMI oligo with SP2 sequence was ligated to cDNA 3' ends. An equimolar mix of RC1.1 and RC1.2 primed the beta chain across TRBC1 and TRBC2. TCRdb recomputed calls from the UMI-ligation and nested PCR reads with MiXCR, one row per CDR3 protein. Of approximately 60,000 distinct CDR3 sequences listed, 12% are singletons. The sequencing input was PBMCs spiked with cells of the T cell clone KT2. This receptor was obtained from a human donor. J is TRBJ2-2 and V is TRBV7-2, with TRBD1 as a possible D gene (5 bases). In nucleotides, the CDR3 is TGTGCCAGCAGCCTCAGGGCTACCGGGGAGCTGTTTTTT. This translates into CASSLRATGELFF.